This passage covers 14 T cell receptor beta chains from one sample sequenced in a study of Graves' ophthalmopathy and Graves' hyperthyroidism. The authors amplified TCR beta CDR3 regions from RNA transcripts. Second-round multiplex PCR followed a first-round RT-PCR using HTBI primers. MiXCR, applied by TCRdb to the multiplex PCR reads, yields one record per CDR3 protein. The data show hundreds of thousands of distinct CDR3 sequences, with about 24% seen just once and approximately 6.5% held by the top ten. The specimen sequenced was peripheral blood. The receptors shown here come from a woman between 18 and 30 years old with stable Graves' hyperthyroidism. Some clones in this sample may be carry-over from other donors' samples.

This chain joins TRBV12-3 or TRBV12-4 and TRBJ1-2; D unresolved. The ends were cut back, 5 bases at V and 4 bases at J, with 14 bases in the middle. The CDR3 covers 14 residues. Written as DNA, the CDR3 is TGTGCCAGCAGTCGCCCTCCCGCGACCTATGGCTACACCTTC. Translating it yields CASSRPPATYGYTF.

The genes are TRBV11-1 and TRBJ1-1; TRBD1 matches 9 bases. V lost 5 bases to trimming and J lost 4 bases; unmatched junction nucleotides: 8. CDR1 SGHAT and CDR2 FQDESV come from the germline V gene (reference sequence). The CDR3 runs 15 residues. CDR3 bases: TGTGCCAGCAGCGAAACAGGGGGCTTTACCACTGAAGCTTTCTTT. It codes for CASSETGGFTTEAFF.

Regarding this clonotype: At one boundary the junction diverges from the germline segment, which might be a read error. The chain uses TRBV7-7 and TRBJ2-5; a possible D gene is TRBD2 (7 bases). This CDR3 comprises 14 residues. CDR1 is SSHAT, CDR2 FNYEAQ, per germline (reference sequence). The chain's CDR3 is CASSRGGEEETQYF. The CDR3 nucleotides read TGTGCTAGCAGCCGAGGGGGGGAGGAAGAGACCCAGTACTTC.

This clonotype showed up many times. The chain joins TRBV12-3 or TRBV12-4 to TRBJ1-1; the match to TRBD1 covers 7 bases. The CDR3 extends over 14 amino acids. The J segment lost 4 bases and the V segment lost 3 bases, leaving 5 bases of the junction unmatched. DNA for the CDR3: TGTGCCAGCAGTTTCGACAGGGTGGGCACTGAAGCTTTCTTT. This sequence encodes CASSFDRVGTEAFF.

This clonotype was observed at least ten times. The CDR3 here is CASSLPVSLGETQYF. The CDR3 DNA sequence: TGCGCCAGCAGCTTACCAGTTTCCTTGGGGGAGACCCAGTACTTC. The J gene is TRBJ2-5, the V gene TRBV5-1; D gene unclear. The V and J ends lost 2 bases and 5 bases respectively, with 16 bases between them. This CDR3 contains 15 residues. Germline V gene data show CDR1 as SGHRS and CDR2 as YFSETQ.

The CDR3 bases are TGTGCCAGCAGTTTAGCGTCGGTGTCTGGCAATCAGCCCCAGCATTTT. Translating gives CASSLASVSGNQPQHF. The chain joins TRBV12-3 or TRBV12-4 to TRBJ1-5; D gene ambiguous. The CDR3 spans 16 residues. Trimming took off 0 bases at V and 2 bases at J, with 11 bases between the two ends.

The V gene is TRBV2, the J gene TRBJ1-6, with 7 nucleotides matching TRBD1. In germline, CDR1 is SNHLY, CDR2 FYNNEI. V lost 2 bases, J lost 0 bases, and 4 bases stayed unmatched. This CDR3 spans 17 amino acids. The CDR3 here is CASSEKGASSYNSPLHF. CDR3 nucleotide sequence: TGTGCCAGCAGTGAAAAGGGGGCGAGCTCCTATAATTCACCCCTCCACTTT. The full variable domain, rest sourced from reference TRBV2 and TRBJ1-6, is EPEVTQTPSHQVTQMGQEVILRCVPISNHLYFYWYRQILGQKVEFLVSFYNNEISEKSEIFDDQFSVERPDGSNFTLKIRSTKLEDSAMYFCASSEKGASSYNSPLHFGNGTRLTVT.

This clonotype has only a few counts. This chain links TRBV11-1 with TRBJ1-5, with 9 bases lining up with TRBD1. Germline loops: CDR1 SGHAT, CDR2 FQDESV (reference sequence). The CDR3 spans 16 residues. Trimming at V came to 0 bases and at J to 5 bases, leaving 5 bases not matched to a gene. CDR3 DNA: TGTGCCAGCAGCTTAGCGGGTGGGGACAGGGATCAGCCCCAGCATTTT. Translation gives CASSLAGGDRDQPQHF.

In its sample, this clonotype was seen many times. This sequence joins TRBV19 and TRBJ1-5, with TRBD1 matching over 8 bases. Germline-derived CDR1 and CDR2 are LNHDA and SQIVND (reference sequence). This CDR3 has 15 residues. V shed 5 bases and J 4 bases; nucleotides not matched to a gene: 7. CDR3 coding DNA: TGTGCCAGTAGTCCCCCACAGGGGGAGAATCAGCCCCAGCATTTT. Translating it yields CASSPPQGENQPQHF.

This clonotype was observed a single time. The chain joins TRBV15 to TRBJ2-7; D perhaps matches TRBD1 (6 bases). CDR3 length equals 14 residues. V was shortened by 3 bases and J by 3 bases, with 12 bases between the two germline ends. Germline lookup yields CDR1 LNHNV and CDR2 YYDKDF (reference sequence). The CDR3 loop is CATSRAGVSYEQYF. The CDR3 DNA is TGTGCCACCAGCAGGGCAGGGGTTAGCTACGAGCAGTACTTC.

This clonotype was detected ten times or more. This rearrangement joins TRBV5-1 to TRBJ1-6, with 7 positions matching TRBD1. CDR1 is SGHRS, CDR2 YFSETQ, per germline. The CDR3 totals 15 residues. V lost 0 bases and J lost 7; bases outside the gene matches: 4. CDR3 protein: CASSLDGQANSPLHF. The CDR3 bases are TGCGCCAGCAGCTTGGATGGACAGGCGAATTCACCCCTCCACTTT.

This clonotype has ten or more counts. This chain uses TRBV5-1 with TRBJ2-7; 7 nucleotides align to TRBD1. From germline, CDR1 is SGHRS and CDR2 YFSETQ. The J segment lost 0 bases and the V segment lost 1 base, leaving 4 bases of the junction unmatched. This CDR3 has 15 amino acids. CDR3 bases: TGCGCCAGCAGCTTGCAGACAGGGCCCTCCTACGAGCAGTACTTC. This sequence encodes CASSLQTGPSYEQYF.

This clonotype was found many times. The junction departs from the called germline gene at one end, perhaps through a read error. This chain joins TRBV11-2 and TRBJ1-6; 7 nucleotides match TRBD1. Germline CDR1 is SGHAT and CDR2 is FQNNGV. The CDR3 runs to 13 residues. CDR3 in amino acids: CANSLGTAAPLHF. CDR3 in DNA: TGTGCCAACAGCTTGGGGACAGCGGCACCCCTCCACTTT.

This clonotype occurred many times. This chain connects TRBV27 to TRBJ1-2, with D hard to call. CDR1 and CDR2 (germline): MNHEY, SMNVEV (reference sequence). Trimming pared 1 base from V and 4 bases from J, leaving 10 bases between. The CDR3 spans 14 residues. CDR3 coding DNA: TGTGCCAGCAGTTTATATGCGGGAACCTATGGCTACACCTTC. The encoded protein is CASSLYAGTYGYTF.